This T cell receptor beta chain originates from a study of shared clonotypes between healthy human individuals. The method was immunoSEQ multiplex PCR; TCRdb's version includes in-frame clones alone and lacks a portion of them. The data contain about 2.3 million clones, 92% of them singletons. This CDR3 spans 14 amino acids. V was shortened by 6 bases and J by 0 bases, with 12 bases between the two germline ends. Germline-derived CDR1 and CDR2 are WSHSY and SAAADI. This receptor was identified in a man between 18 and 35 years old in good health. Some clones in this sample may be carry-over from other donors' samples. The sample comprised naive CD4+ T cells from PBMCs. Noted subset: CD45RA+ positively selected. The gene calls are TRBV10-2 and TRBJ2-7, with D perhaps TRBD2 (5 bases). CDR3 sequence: CASRLDYTSYEQYF. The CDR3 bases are TGCGCCAGCAGACTTGACTATACCTCCTACGAGCAGTACTTC.